This TCR beta chain was recovered during a study of T cells in women clearing cervical HPV infection. Study-wide background: Cases' blood sampling followed lesion detection by median approximately 150 days (90 to 200).

Study findings and constraints: Richness plus V gene abundances separated cases from controls with AUC 0.8 to 0.85.

Produced via immunoSEQ multiplex PCR; TCRdb's table is partial and in-frame only. The table lists some 30,000 clones. As for this clone: The antigen remains undetermined.

The sample comprised blood buffy coat. The receptor comes from a woman aged 18 to 69 with a cervical HPV16 infection that either progressed to CIN3+ or cleared (not recorded which).

The sequenced part of the CDR3 DNA is TGTGCCAGCAGCGGTAGCGGGAGGGACACAGATACG. Its translation is CASSGSGRDTDT. The full CDR3 reads CASSGSGRDTDTQYF. The chain employs TRBV7-9 and TRBJ2-3; the match to TRBD2 covers 11 bases. The CDR3 extends 3 residues past the end of the read, so its final part is completed from the germline J gene. This CDR3 contains 15 residues. Germline V lookup: CDR1 SEHNR, CDR2 FQNEAQ (reference sequence). V gave up 5 bases and J gave up 2 bases; unmatched junction bases: 3.